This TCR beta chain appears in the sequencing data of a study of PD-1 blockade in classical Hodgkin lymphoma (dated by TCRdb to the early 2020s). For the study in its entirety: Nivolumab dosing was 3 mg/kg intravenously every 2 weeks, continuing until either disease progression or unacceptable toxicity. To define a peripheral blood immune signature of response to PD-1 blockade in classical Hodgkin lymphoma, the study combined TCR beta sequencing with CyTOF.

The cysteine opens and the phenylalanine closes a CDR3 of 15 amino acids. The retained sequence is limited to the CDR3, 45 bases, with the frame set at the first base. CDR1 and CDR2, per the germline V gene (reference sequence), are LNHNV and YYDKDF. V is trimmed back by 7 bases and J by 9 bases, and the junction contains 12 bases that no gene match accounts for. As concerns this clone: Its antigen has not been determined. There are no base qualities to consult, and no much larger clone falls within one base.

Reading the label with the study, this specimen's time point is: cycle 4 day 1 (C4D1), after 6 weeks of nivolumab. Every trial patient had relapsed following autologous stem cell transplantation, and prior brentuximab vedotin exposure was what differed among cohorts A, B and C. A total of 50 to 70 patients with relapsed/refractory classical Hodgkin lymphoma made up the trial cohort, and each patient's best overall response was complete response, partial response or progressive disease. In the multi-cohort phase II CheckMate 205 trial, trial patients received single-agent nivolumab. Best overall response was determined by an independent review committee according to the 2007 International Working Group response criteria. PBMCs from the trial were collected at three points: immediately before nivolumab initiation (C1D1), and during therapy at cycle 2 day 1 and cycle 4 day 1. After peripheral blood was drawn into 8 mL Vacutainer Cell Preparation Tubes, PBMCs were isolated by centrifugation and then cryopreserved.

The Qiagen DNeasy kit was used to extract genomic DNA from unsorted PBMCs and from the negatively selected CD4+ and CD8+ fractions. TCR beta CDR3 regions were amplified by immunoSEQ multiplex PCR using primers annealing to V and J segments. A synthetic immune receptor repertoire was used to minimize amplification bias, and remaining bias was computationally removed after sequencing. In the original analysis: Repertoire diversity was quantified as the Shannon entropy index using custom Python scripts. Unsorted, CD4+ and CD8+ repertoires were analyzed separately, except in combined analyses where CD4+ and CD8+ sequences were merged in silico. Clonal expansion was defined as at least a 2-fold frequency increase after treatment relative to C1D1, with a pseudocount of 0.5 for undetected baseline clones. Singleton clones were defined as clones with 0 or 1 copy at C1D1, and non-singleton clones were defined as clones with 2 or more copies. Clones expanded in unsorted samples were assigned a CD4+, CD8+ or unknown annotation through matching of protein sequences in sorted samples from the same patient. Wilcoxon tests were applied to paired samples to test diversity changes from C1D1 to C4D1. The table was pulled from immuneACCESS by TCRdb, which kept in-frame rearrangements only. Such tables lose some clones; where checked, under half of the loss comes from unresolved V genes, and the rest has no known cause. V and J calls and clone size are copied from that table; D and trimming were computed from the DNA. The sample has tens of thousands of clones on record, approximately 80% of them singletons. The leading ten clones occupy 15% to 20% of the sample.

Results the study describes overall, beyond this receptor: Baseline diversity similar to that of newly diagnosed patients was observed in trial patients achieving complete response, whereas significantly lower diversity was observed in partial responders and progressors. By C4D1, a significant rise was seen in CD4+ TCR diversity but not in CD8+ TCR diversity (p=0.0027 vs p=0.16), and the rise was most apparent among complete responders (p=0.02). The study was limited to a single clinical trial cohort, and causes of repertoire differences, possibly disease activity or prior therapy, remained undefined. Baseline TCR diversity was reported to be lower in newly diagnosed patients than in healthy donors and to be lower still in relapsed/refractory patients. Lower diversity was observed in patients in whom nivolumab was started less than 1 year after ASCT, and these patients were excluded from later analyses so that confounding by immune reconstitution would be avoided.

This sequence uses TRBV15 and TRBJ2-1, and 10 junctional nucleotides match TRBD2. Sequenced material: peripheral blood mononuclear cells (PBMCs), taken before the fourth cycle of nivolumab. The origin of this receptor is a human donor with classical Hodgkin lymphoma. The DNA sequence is TGTGCCACCACGCCGGGGGCTAGCGGGGGCGGTGAGCAGTTCTTC. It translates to CATTPGASGGGEQFF.